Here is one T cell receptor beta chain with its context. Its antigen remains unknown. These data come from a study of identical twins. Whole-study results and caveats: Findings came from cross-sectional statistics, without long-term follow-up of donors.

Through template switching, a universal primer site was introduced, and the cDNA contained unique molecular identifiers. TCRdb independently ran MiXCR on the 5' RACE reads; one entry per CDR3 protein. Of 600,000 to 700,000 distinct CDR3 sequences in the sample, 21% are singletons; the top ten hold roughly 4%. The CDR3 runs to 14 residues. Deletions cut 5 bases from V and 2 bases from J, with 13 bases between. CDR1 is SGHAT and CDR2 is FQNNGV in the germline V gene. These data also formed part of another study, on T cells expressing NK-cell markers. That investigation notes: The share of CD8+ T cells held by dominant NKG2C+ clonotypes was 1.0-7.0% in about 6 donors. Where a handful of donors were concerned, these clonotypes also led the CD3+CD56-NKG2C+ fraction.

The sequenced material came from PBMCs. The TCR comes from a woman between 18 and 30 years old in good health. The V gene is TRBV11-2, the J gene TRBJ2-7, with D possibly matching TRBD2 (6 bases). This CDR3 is CASSGGALPYEQYF. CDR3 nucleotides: TGTGCCAGCAGCGGCGGGGCCCTGCCCTACGAGCAGTACTTC.